Following are 8 T cell receptor beta chains from one sample sequenced in a study of cytomegalovirus exposure and HLA in healthy donors. PCR involved 60 Vbeta and 13 Jbeta primers. Libraries were prepared by immunoSEQ multiplex PCR; TCRdb keeps only in-frame clonotypes and omits some of them. The sample gives about 130,000 clones, 75% to 85% of which show up once; approximately 3.1% is in the top ten. Input material: PBMCs. The receptors derive from a woman aged 18 to 35 in good health and CMV-seropositive.

The rearrangement links TRBV6-1 to TRBJ2-3; D unresolved. Germline-derived CDR1 and CDR2 are MNHNS and SASEGT. CDR3 length equals 15 residues. V was cut by 1 base and J by 2 bases, with 10 bases left in between. This CDR3 reads CASSEENSPTDTQYF. The CDR3 DNA is TGTGCCAGCAGTGAAGAGAACAGCCCCACAGATACGCAGTATTTT.

The table lists this clone with a count of one. The chain joins TRBV7-9 to TRBJ2-7; D is undetermined. The V end lost 5 bases, the J end lost 6 bases, and 14 bases lay between the germline ends. CDR3 length: 13 amino acids. The germline V gene encodes CDR1 SEHNR and CDR2 FQNEAQ (reference sequence). The CDR3 is CASSPEWASEQYF. CDR3 nucleotides: TGTGCCAGCAGCCCGGAATGGGCGAGCGAGCAGTACTTC. Looking up the rest from reference TRBV7-9 and TRBJ2-7 gives the full variable domain: DTGVSQNPRHKITKRGQNVTFRCDPISEHNRLYWYRQTLGQGPEFLTYFQNEAQLEKSRLLSDRFSAERPKGSFSTLEIQRTEQGDSAMYLCASSPEWASEQYFGPGTRLTVT.

This chain uses TRBV27 with TRBJ1-5; D gene uncertain. This CDR3 region has 13 residues. V was shortened by 2 bases and J by 2 bases, with 4 bases between the two germline ends. Germline V CDR1 and CDR2: MNHEY, SMNVEV (reference sequence). The CDR3 nucleotides are TGTGCCAGCAGTTTAGCGGGCAATCAGCCCCAGCATTTT. This gives the protein CASSLAGNQPQHF.

The chain carries TRBV4-2 and TRBJ1-1; 7 nucleotides match TRBD1. Trimming removed 1 base from V and 12 bases from J; junction bases left unmatched: 5. Germline V gene sequence: CDR1 LGHNA, CDR2 YNFKEQ. The CDR3 runs 12 residues. This CDR3 reads CASSQGQGAPFF. The CDR3 DNA follows: TGTGCCAGCAGCCAAGGACAGGGTGCGCCTTTCTTT.

The chain carries TRBV5-1 and TRBJ2-3; the D gene is possibly TRBD1 (5 bases). V lost 0 bases to trimming and J lost 2 bases, with 7 bases between them. The germline V gene has CDR1 SGHRS and CDR2 YFSETQ. CDR3 length: 14 residues. CDR3 loop: CASSLGQNTDTQYF. The CDR3, as DNA: TGCGCCAGCAGCTTGGGACAGAACACAGATACGCAGTATTTT.

CDR3 region: CASSFPTTGNAGNTIYF. The DNA for the CDR3 is TGTGCCAGCAGCTTTCCAACGACAGGGAATGCTGGAAACACCATATATTTT. J is TRBJ1-3 and V is TRBV5-6, with TRBD1 matching 7 bases. Unmatched junction bases numbered 10, after V lost 2 bases and J lost 2 bases. This CDR3 has 17 amino acids. The V gene's germline CDR1 is SGHDT and CDR2 YYEEEE.

The CDR3 is CASSTWTGGTEAFF. In DNA form, the CDR3 reads TGTGCCAGCAGCACCTGGACAGGGGGCACTGAAGCTTTCTTT. J is TRBJ1-1 and V is TRBV7-6, with 10 bases lining up with TRBD1. Per germline, CDR1 SGHVS and CDR2 FNYEAQ. The CDR3 is made up of 14 amino acids. Losses at the gene ends were 5 bases for V and 4 bases for J; bases not matched to a gene: 4.

This rearrangement joins TRBV5-1 to TRBJ2-1; D might be TRBD1 (6 bases). The CDR3 is 13 amino acids. The germline gives CDR1 SGHRS, CDR2 YFSETQ. V gave up 0 bases and J gave up 6 bases, with 7 bases separating them. CDR3 coding DNA: TGCGCCAGCAGCTTGGGGACAGCCAATGAGCAGTTCTTC. Its translation: CASSLGTANEQFF.